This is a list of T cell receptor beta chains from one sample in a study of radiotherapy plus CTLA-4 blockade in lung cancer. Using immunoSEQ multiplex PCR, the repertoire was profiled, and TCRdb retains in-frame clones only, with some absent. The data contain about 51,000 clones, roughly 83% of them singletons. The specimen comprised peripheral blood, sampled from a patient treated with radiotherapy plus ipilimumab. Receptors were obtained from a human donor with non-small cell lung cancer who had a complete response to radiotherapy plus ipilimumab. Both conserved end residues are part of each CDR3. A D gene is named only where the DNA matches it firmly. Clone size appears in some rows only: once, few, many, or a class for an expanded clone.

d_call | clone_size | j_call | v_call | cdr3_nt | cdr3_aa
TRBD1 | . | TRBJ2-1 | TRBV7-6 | TGTGCCAGCAGCTTAGTCCTCGACAGGGGCTACAATGAGCAGTTCTTC | CASSLVLDRGYNEQFF
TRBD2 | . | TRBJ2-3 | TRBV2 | TGTGCCAGCAGCCCCACTAGCGGGGCAGATACGCAGTATTTT | CASSPTSGADTQYF
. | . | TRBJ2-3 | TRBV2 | TGTGCCAGCACCGGGGACTTTAAAACGCAGTATTTT | CASTGDFKTQYF
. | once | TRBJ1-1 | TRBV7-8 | TGTGCCAGCAGCCAAGTCCAGGGGTCACGAAGGGACACTGAAGCTTTCTTT | CASSQVQGSRRDTEAFF
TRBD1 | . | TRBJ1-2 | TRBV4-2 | TGTGCCAGCAGCCCGGGGACAGACAACTATGGCTACACCTTC | CASSPGTDNYGYTF
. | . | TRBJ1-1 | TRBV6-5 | TGTGCCAGCAGGAGTCGGGGAAACACTGAAGCTTTCTTT | CASRSRGNTEAFF
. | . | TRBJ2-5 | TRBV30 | TGTGCCTGGAGGACGGGGTCCACGGGGGAGACCCAGTACTTC | CAWRTGSTGETQYF
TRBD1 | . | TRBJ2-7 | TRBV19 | TGTGCCAGTAGCCCGGGACAGGGGTTCGGCGAGCAGTACTTC | CASSPGQGFGEQYF
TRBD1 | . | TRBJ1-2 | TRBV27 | TGTGCCAGCAGTTTTGTTCAGGGGGGTGGCTACACCTTC | CASSFVQGGGYTF
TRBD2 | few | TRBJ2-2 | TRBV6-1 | TGTGCCAGCACTAGCGGGGGGAACACCGGGGAGCTGTTTTTT | CASTSGGNTGELFF
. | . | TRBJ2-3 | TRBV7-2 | TGTGCCAGCAGCCAAGGAGTGGGCACAGATACGCAGTATTTT | CASSQGVGTDTQYF
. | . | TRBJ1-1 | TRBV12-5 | TGTGCTAGTGGTTTGACCACAGGGTTGAACACTGAAGCTTTCTTT | CASGLTTGLNTEAFF
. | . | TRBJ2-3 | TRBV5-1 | TGCGCCAGCACGGTGAGCTCGGGGTCTAGCACAGATACGCAGTATTTT | CASTVSSGSSTDTQYF
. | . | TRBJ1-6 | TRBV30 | TGTGCCTGGAGCCCAGGGGCTTCACCCCTCCACTTT | CAWSPGASPLHF
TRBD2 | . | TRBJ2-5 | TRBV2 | TGTGCCACCACTAGGGGAGGGGTCCAAGAGACCCAGTACTTC | CATTRGGVQETQYF